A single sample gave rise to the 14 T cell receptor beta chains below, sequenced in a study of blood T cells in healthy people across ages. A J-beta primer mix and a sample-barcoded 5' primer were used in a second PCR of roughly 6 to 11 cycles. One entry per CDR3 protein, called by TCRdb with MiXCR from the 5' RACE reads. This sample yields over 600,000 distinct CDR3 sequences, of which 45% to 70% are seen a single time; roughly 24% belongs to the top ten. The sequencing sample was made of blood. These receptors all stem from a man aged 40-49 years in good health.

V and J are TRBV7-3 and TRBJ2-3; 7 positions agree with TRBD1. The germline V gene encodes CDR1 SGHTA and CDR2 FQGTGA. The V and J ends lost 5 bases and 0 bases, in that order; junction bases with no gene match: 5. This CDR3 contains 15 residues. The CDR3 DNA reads TGTGCCAGCAGCCTCGACAGGGACAGCACAGATACGCAGTATTTT. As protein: CASSLDRDSTDTQYF. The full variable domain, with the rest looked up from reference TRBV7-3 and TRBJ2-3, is GAGVSQTPSNKVTEKGKYVELRCDPISGHTALYWYRQSLGQGPEFLIYFQGTGAADDSGLPNDRFFAVRPEGSVSTLKIQRTERGDSAVYLCASSLDRDSTDTQYFGPGTRLTVL.

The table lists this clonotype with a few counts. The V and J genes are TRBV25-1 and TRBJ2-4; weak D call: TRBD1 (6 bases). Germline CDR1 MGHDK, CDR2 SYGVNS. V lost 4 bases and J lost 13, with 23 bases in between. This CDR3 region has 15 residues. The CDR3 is CASSVSDYRAGEQYF. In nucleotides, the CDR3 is TGTGCCAGCAGTGTCTCCGATTACAGGGCGGGTGAGCAGTACTTC.

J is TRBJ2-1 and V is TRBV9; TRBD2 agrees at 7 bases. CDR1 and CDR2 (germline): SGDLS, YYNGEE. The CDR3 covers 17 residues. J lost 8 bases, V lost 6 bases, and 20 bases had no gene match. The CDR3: CASNLRGGTGLEDEQFF. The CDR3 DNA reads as TGTGCCAGCAACCTAAGGGGAGGGACGGGCCTCGAGGATGAGCAGTTCTTC.

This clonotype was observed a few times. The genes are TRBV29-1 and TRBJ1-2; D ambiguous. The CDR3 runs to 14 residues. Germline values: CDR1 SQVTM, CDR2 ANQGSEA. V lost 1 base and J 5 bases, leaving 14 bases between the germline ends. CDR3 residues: CSVEGRPWTYGYTF. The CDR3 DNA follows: TGCAGCGTTGAAGGGCGCCCTTGGACTTATGGCTACACCTTC.

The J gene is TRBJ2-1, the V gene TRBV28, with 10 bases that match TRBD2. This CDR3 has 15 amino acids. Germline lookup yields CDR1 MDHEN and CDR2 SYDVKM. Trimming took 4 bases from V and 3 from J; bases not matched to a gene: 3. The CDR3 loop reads CASSSASGGYNEQFF. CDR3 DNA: TGTGCCAGCAGTTCCGCTAGCGGGGGCTACAATGAGCAGTTCTTC.

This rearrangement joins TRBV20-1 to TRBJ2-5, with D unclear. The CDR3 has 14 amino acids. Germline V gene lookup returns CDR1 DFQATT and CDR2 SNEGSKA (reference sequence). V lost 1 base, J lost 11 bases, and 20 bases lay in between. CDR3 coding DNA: TGCAGTGCTAGAGGTGGATATTCACTCACAAATCAGTACTTC. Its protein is CSARGGYSLTNQYF.

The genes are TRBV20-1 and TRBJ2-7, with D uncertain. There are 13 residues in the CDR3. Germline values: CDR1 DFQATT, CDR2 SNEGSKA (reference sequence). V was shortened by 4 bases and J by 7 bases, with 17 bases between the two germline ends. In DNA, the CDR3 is TGCAGTGCTAAAGCCTCTTCCTACAATGAGCAGTACTTC. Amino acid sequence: CSAKASSYNEQYF.

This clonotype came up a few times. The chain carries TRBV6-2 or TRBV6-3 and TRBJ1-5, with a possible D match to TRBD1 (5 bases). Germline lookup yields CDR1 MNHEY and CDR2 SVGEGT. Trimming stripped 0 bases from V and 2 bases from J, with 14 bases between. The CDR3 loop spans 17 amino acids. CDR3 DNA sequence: TGTGCCAGCAGTTACTCCGGGGGTAGGAGCGGCAATCAGCCCCAGCATTTT. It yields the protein CASSYSGGRSGNQPQHF.

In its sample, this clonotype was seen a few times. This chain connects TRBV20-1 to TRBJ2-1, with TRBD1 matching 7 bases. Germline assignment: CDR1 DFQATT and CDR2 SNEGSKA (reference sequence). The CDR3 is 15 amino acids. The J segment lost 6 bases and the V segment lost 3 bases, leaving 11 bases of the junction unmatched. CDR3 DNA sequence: TGCAGTGCTAGGAAACCTCAGGGGGTTGGCAATGAGCAGTTCTTC. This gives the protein CSARKPQGVGNEQFF.

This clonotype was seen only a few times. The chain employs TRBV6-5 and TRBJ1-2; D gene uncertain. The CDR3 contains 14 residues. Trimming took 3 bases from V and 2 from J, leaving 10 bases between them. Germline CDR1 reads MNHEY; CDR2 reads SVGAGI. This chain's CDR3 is CASSYSTRNYGYTF. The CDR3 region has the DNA TGTGCCAGCAGTTATTCGACCAGAAACTATGGCTACACCTTC.

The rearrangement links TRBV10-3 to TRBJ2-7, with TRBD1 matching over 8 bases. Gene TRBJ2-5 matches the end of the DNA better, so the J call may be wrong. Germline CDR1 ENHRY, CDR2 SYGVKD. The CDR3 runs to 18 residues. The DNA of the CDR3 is TGTGCCATCAGTGAGCTAGTAACCGGACAGGGCGAAGGAGAGACCCAGTACTTC. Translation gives CAISELVTGQGEGETQYF.

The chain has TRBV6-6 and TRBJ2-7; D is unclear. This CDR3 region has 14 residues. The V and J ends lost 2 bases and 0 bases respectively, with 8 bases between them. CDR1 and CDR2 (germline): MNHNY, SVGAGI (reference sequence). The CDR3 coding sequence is TGTGCCAGCAGTTACCCGGACCGCTCCTACGAGCAGTACTTC. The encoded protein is CASSYPDRSYEQYF.

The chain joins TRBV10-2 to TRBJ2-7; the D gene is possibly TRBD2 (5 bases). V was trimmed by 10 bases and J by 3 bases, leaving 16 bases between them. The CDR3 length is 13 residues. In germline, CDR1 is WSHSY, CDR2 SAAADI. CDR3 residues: CATTSGFNYEQYF. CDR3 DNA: TGCGCCACCACATCGGGATTTAACTACGAGCAGTACTTC.

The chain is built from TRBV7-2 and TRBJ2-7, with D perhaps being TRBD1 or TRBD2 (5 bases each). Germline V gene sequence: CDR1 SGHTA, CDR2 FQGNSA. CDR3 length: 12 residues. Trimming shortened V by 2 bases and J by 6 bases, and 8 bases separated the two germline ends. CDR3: CASSLTRGEQYF. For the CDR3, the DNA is TGTGCCAGCAGCTTAACTAGGGGCGAGCAGTACTTC.